This T cell receptor (beta chain) was profiled in a study of identical twins. Trimming removed 6 bases at V and 6 bases at J, with 20 bases between. This CDR3 spans 16 amino acids. Germline loops: CDR1 ENHRY, CDR2 SYGVKD. In its sample, this clonotype was seen a few times. The target antigen is unknown. TCRdb ran MiXCR on the 5' RACE reads and lists one entry per CDR3 protein. The sample carries 700,000 or so distinct CDR3 sequences, less than 25% recorded once. The study's findings and limits: Fewer insertions characterized abundant cord blood beta clonotypes, whereas memory repertoires showed none. Twin pairs' shared out-of-frame alpha sequences were enriched in low generation probability.

These data were likewise used in another study, on T cells expressing NK-cell markers. According to that study: In about six donors, dominant CD3+CD56+NKG2C+ clones formed roughly 1.0-7.0% of CD8+ cells. HCMV specificity was not established for the expanded NKG2C+ T cell clones.

This clonotype was obtained from a woman aged 18-29 years in good health. The source material was PBMCs. This chain links TRBV10-3 with TRBJ2-2, with a weak D call TRBD1 (5 bases). In DNA, the CDR3 is TGTGCCATCAGAAACTCAGGGTGGTCGGTCCCCGGGGAGCTGTTTTTT. Translated: CAIRNSGWSVPGELFF.